Sequencing of this T cell receptor (beta chain) was carried out in a study of T cell changes during pregnancy in multiple sclerosis. Sequencing used immunoSEQ multiplex PCR; TCRdb keeps in-frame clones, though not all of them. The data hold 130,000 or so clones, with about 96% observed a single time. Trimming removed 3 bases at V and 6 bases at J, with 12 bases between. The CDR3 is made up of 13 amino acids. The rearrangement joins TRBV5-3 to TRBJ1-2; possibly TRBD1 for D (6 bases). TRBV5-3 is recorded as an ORF, its role being uncertain. This material consisted of peripheral blood, taken after pregnancy. This receptor was obtained from a female donor with multiple sclerosis, enrolled in a pregnancy study. The CDR3 DNA reads TGTGCCAGAAGCTACCCGTCAGGGGATGGCTACACCTTC. This sequence encodes CARSYPSGDGYTF.